The rows below give T cell receptor beta chains drawn from one sample of a study of control samples from healthy donors and cancer patients. Sequencing used immunoSEQ multiplex PCR; TCRdb keeps in-frame clones, though not all of them. Among about 120,000 clones listed, more than 70% were seen once. Sequencing was carried out using blood. Every receptor here comes from a man aged 50 to 59 in good health. CDR3s leave out the opening cysteine and the closing phenylalanine or tryptophan.

j_call | v_call | cdr3_aa
TRBJ2-6 | TRBV18 | ATRTGVETLNVLT
TRBJ2-5 | TRBV6-5 | ASSYRTGGETQY
TRBJ1-3 | TRBV19 | ASSPSTGLSGNTIY
TRBJ1-2 | TRBV4-3 | ASSQEPGVRGVYGYT
TRBJ2-7 | TRBV19 | ASSMDTLSVYEQY
TRBJ2-2 | TRBV27 | ASSPRTVNTGELF
TRBJ2-1 | TRBV24-1 | ATSDWTSGGYNEQF
TRBJ1-2 | TRBV24-1 | ATSDSGTNYGYT
TRBJ1-4 | TRBV12-5 | ASGLRKNGGWDEKLF
TRBJ1-1 | TRBV7-9 | ASSYRAENTEAF
TRBJ1-1 | TRBV19 | ASTLTGMNTEAF
TRBJ1-2 | TRBV6-1 | ASSEGNYGYT
TRBJ2-3 | TRBV11-2 | ASKGGTSTDTQY
TRBJ2-2 | TRBV6-5 | ASSGQGAGTGELF
TRBJ1-2 | TRBV5-1 | ASSTLDRGHGYT
TRBJ2-3 | TRBV6-2/TRBV6-3 | ASSYSKLAGTSTDTQY
TRBJ2-1 | TRBV4-1 | ASSQKSGTVYNEQF
TRBJ1-2 | TRBV19 | ASSLPGQGANGYT
TRBJ1-3 | TRBV9 | ASSVEPGRISGNTIY
TRBJ1-1 | TRBV6-5 | ASSYQGRGNTEAF
TRBJ1-1 | TRBV9 | ASSAGAQNTEAF
TRBJ1-2 | TRBV28 | ASSLYREGGYT
TRBJ2-5 | TRBV30 | ACSSHQETQY
TRBJ1-1 | TRBV18 | ASSPGGEGTEAF
TRBJ2-2 | TRBV5-1 | ASSGGRSGTGELF
TRBJ1-1 | TRBV5-1 | ASSPDRDRDTEAF
TRBJ2-7 | TRBV21-1 | ASSKVGRGLMGGYEQY